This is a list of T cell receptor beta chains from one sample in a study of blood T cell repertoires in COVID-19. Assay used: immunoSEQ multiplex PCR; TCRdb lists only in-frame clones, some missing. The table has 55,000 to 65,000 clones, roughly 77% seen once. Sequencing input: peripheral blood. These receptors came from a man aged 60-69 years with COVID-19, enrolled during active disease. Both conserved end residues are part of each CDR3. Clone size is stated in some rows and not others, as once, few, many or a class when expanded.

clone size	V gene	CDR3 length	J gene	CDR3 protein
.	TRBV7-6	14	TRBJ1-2	CASSLAMEPEGYTF
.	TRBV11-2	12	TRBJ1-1	CASSQLRSEAFF
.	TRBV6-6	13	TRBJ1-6	CASSPGQGSPLHF
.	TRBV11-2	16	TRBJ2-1	CASSLYSAGGYNEQFF
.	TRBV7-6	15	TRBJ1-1	CASTLRGQGETEAFF
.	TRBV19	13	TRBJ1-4	CASSTNQNEKLFF
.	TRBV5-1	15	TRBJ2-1	CASSPGGRGQGEQFF
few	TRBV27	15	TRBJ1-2	CASSLSGRGNYGYTF
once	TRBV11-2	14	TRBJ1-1	CASSLGTGNTEAFF
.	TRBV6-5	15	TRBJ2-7	CASSYSAQGAYEQYF
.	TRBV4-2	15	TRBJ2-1	CASSQGGGLNNEQFF
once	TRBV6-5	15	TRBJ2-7	CASSYKTYGSYEQYF
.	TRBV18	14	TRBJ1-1	CASSPRQGAPEAFF
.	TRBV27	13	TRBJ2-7	CASRPGVLYEQYF
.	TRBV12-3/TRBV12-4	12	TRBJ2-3	CASSPGGDTQYF
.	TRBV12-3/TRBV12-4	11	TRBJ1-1	CASSSTRGAFF
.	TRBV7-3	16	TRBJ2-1	CASSLSLAASYNEQFF
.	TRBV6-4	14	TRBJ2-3	CASSATGRGDTQYF
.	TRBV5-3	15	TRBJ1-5	CARSSRGLRNQPQHF
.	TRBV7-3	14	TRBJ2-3	CASSPRGAADTQYF
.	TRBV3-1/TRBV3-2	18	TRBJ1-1	CASSQDWGQGRPNTEAFF
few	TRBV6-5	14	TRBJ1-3	CASSPRQIGNTIYF
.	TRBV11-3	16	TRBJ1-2	CASSWGRGQGKYGYTF
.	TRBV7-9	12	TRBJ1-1	CASSRLNTEAFF
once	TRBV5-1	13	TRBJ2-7	CASSLEDNYEQYF
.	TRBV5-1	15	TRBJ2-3	CASSLPTGVTDTQYF
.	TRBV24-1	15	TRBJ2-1	CATSDPGHPNNEQFF
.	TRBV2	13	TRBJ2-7	CASSSPPSGEQYF
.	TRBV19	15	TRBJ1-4	CASSLQARTNEKLFF
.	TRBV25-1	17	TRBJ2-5	CASSEGSSGGSRETQYF
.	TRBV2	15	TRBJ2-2	CASNPGQANTGELFF
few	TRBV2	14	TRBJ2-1	CASQAVPSYNEQFF
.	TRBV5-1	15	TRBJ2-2	CASQLKGGNTGELFF
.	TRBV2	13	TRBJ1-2	CASRSDTNYGYTF
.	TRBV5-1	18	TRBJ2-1	CASSLGLAGLSSYNEQFF
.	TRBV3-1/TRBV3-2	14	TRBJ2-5	CASSLGQSSETQYF
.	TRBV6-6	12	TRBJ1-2	CASRNRGLGYTF
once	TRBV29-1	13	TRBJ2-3	CSVDSPSTDTQYF
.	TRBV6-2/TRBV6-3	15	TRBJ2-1	CASSHEGGHYNEQFF
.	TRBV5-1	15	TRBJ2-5	CASSLGDRGQETQYF
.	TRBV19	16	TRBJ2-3	CASSIPGGISTDTQYF
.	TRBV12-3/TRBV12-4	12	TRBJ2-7	CASRYGQGEQYF
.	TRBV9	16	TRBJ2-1	CASSVPSGSMLGEQFF
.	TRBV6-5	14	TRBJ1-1	CASSQISRQGRAFF
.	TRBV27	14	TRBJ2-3	CASSPGQGSDTQYF
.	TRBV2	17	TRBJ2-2	CASSEGGSQVGTGELFF
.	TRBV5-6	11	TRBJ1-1	CASSYRDEAFF
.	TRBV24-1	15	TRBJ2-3	CATSDGTTGGDTQYF
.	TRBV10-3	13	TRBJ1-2	CAISEERGGGYTF
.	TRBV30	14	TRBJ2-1	CAWSITSGSLGLFF
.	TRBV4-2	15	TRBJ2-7	CASSQEATSGYEQYF
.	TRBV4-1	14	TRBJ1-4	CASSQDIETLTPFF
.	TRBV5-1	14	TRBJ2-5	CASKTSSDQETQYF
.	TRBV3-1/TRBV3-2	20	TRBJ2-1	CASSHFPGQGRVSSYNEQFF
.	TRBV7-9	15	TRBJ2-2	CASSPGTRNTGELFF
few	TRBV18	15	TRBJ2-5	CASSPGQLGAETQYF
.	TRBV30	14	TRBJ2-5	CAWGREGPRETQYF
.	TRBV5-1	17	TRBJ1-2	CASSLAGQGFVFSGYTF
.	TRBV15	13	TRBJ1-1	CATSRAEGTEAFF